One and the same sample provided the 24 T cell receptor beta chains below, sequenced in a study of shared clonotypes between healthy human individuals. Naive CD8 cells were CD45RO-negative, positively selected for CCR7, excluding terminally differentiated effector memory CD45RA+ cells. TCRdb's table, derived via immunoSEQ multiplex PCR, lists solely in-frame clones and lacks some. Among roughly 2,000,000 clones listed, approximately 94% were seen once. Material: naive CD8+ T cells sorted from blood. The receptors were gathered from a man younger than 30 in good health.

The rearrangement joins TRBV27 to TRBJ2-1; 9 nucleotides agree with TRBD2. The CDR3 extends over 16 amino acids. Germline CDR1 and CDR2: MNHEY and SMNVEV (reference sequence). After removal of 5 bases from V and 2 bases from J, the junction contained 7 bases not matched to a gene. CDR3 in amino acids: CASSKVAGDPYNEQFF. CDR3 DNA: TGTGCCAGCAGTAAGGTAGCGGGAGACCCCTACAATGAGCAGTTCTTC.

The chain carries TRBV6-4 and TRBJ1-1; 10 bases line up with TRBD1. The CDR3 consists of 12 residues. Unmatched junction bases numbered 1, after V lost 6 bases and J lost 6 bases. The germline CDR1 and CDR2 sequences are MRHNA and SNTAGT. This chain's CDR3 is CASRGTGAEAFF. The CDR3 DNA follows: TGTGCCAGCAGGGGGACAGGGGCTGAAGCTTTCTTT.

The gene calls are TRBV20-1 and TRBJ2-1; D may be TRBD2 (6 bases). The V gene's germline CDR1 is DFQATT and CDR2 SNEGSKA (reference sequence). The CDR3 has 10 residues. The CDR3 bases are TGCAGCAAGGGACTCAATGAGCAGTTCTTC. This translates into CSKGLNEQFF.

The rearrangement links TRBV27 to TRBJ1-4; D uncertain. The germline gives CDR1 MNHEY, CDR2 SMNVEV (reference sequence). The CDR3 has 15 residues. V lost 6 bases to trimming and J lost 5 bases, with 16 bases between them. The DNA for the CDR3 is TGTGCCAGCAGCCAAAGGGATGGACGGAATGAAAAACTGTTTTTT. Protein product: CASSQRDGRNEKLFF. The variable domain in full, with the rest retrieved from reference TRBV27 and TRBJ1-4, is EAQVTQNPRYLITVTGKKLTVTCSQNMNHEYMSWYRQDPGLGLRQIYYSMNVEVTDKGDVPEGYKVSRKEKRNFPLILESPSPNQTSLYFCASSQRDGRNEKLFFGSGTQLSVL.

The rearrangement joins TRBV18 to TRBJ2-2; 7 bases match TRBD2. Germline V gives CDR1 KGHSH, CDR2 LQKENI. The V and J ends lost 5 bases and 5 bases, in that order; junction bases with no gene match: 14. This CDR3 has 17 residues. CDR3 region: CASSLARTSVLTGELFF. Written as DNA, the CDR3 is TGTGCCAGCTCATTGGCCAGAACTAGCGTATTGACCGGGGAGCTGTTTTTT.

CDR3 coding DNA: TGCGCCAGCAGCCCGAAACAGGGGTCCTCCTACGAGCAGTACTTC. It specifies CASSPKQGSSYEQYF. The rearrangement links TRBV4-1 to TRBJ2-7, with 7 bases fitting TRBD1. The CDR3 runs to 15 residues. Germline CDR1 is MGHRA and CDR2 is YSYEKL. Losses at the gene ends were 4 bases for V and 0 bases for J; bases not matched to a gene: 6.

The chain links TRBV6-5 to TRBJ1-4; D is unclear. V gave up 5 bases and J gave up 8 bases, with 15 bases separating them. Germline CDR1 reads MNHEY; CDR2 reads SVGAGI. The CDR3 has 14 amino acids. The DNA of the CDR3 is TGTGCCAGCAGTCCGTCAACTTTGAGAGAAAAACTGTTTTTT. Encoded protein: CASSPSTLREKLFF.

This sequence joins TRBV6-5 and TRBJ2-5; D may be TRBD1 or TRBD2 (5 bases each). The CDR3 runs 14 residues. CDR1 and CDR2 from the germline V gene are MNHEY and SVGAGI. V lost 0 bases, J lost 5 bases, and 10 bases lay in between. CDR3 protein: CASSYSWGTETQYF. The DNA of the CDR3 is TGTGCCAGCAGTTACTCGTGGGGGACGGAGACCCAGTACTTC.

V is TRBV27 and J is TRBJ2-5, with D uncertain. Germline CDR1 MNHEY, CDR2 SMNVEV (reference sequence). The CDR3 has 13 amino acids. The V and J ends lost 5 bases and 5 bases respectively, with 12 bases between them. The CDR3 nucleotides read TGTGCCAGCAGTCCTCTAGGATTGGAGACCCAGTACTTC. Amino acid sequence: CASSPLGLETQYF.

The rearrangement links TRBV27 to TRBJ1-2; D is uncertain. Germline V gives CDR1 MNHEY, CDR2 SMNVEV (reference sequence). CDR3 length equals 16 residues. V was clipped by 5 bases and J by 0 bases, with 16 bases between them. The CDR3 is CASSHLTELANYGYTF. CDR3 DNA: TGTGCCAGCAGTCACCTTACCGAATTAGCTAACTATGGCTACACCTTC.

V gene TRBV25-1 combines with J gene TRBJ1-1; possibly TRBD1 for D (5 bases). Trimming left V 6 bases short and J 4 bases short, with 15 bases between. Germline values: CDR1 MGHDK, CDR2 SYGVNS. CDR3 size: 14 residues. The CDR3 DNA is TGTGCCAGCAGGGAGACGGGGGGTGGCACTGAAGCTTTCTTT. Encoded protein: CASRETGGGTEAFF.

The CDR3, as DNA: TGTGCCAGCAGGGTAAATGGGCTGGCCGAGCAGTACTTC. This gives the protein CASRVNGLAEQYF. V usage is TRBV6-5 and J usage is TRBJ2-7; D remains ambiguous. Trimming shortened V by 6 bases and J by 6 bases, and 15 bases separated the two germline ends. This CDR3 is 13 amino acids long. Germline lookup yields CDR1 MNHEY and CDR2 SVGAGI.

V gene TRBV4-1 combines with J gene TRBJ2-7; 9 bases agree with TRBD1. The germline gives CDR1 MGHRA, CDR2 YSYEKL. The CDR3 has 14 residues. V lost 4 bases to trimming and J lost 4 bases; unmatched junction nucleotides: 5. CDR3 amino acids: CASSPGTGLYEQYF. CDR3 DNA sequence: TGCGCCAGCAGCCCCGGGACAGGGTTGTACGAGCAGTACTTC.

The V gene is TRBV27, the J gene TRBJ1-5; D remains unclear. CDR3 length: 15 amino acids. The V end was cut by 1 base, the J end by 5 bases, with 12 bases between. The germline V gene encodes CDR1 MNHEY and CDR2 SMNVEV (reference sequence). CDR3 sequence: CASSLYRGTDQPQHF. DNA for the CDR3: TGTGCCAGCAGTTTATATCGGGGAACGGATCAGCCCCAGCATTTT.

For this clone: Other DNA sequences in this sample translate to the same CDR3. This chain links TRBV29-1 with TRBJ1-2; D unresolved. CDR1 SQVTM and CDR2 ANQGSEA come from the germline V gene. The CDR3 covers 14 residues. Trimming stripped 5 bases from V and 1 base from J, with 14 bases between. The DNA for the CDR3 is TGCAGCGTTCTCAACCCAGCGATTAACTATGGCTACACCTTC. Its protein product is CSVLNPAINYGYTF.

The chain joins TRBV7-9 to TRBJ2-5; D ambiguous. The CDR3 is 15 amino acids. Trimming took 3 bases from V and 1 from J, leaving 12 bases between them. From germline, CDR1 is SEHNR and CDR2 FQNEAQ (reference sequence). The CDR3, as DNA: TGTGCCAGCAGCTTCCCAAGCACAGCCCAAGAGACCCAGTACTTC. It specifies CASSFPSTAQETQYF.

About this clone itself: The same CDR3 can be traced to other DNA sequences in this sample. This chain uses TRBV19 with TRBJ2-2; D perhaps matches TRBD1 (5 bases). Germline V CDR1 and CDR2: LNHDA, SQIVND (reference sequence). V was pared by 3 bases and J by 3 bases, with 8 bases between. The CDR3 consists of 14 residues. CDR3 nucleotides: TGTGCCAGTAGTATTCAGGGTGACACCGGGGAGCTGTTTTTT. Translated: CASSIQGDTGELFF.

This sequence joins TRBV5-8 and TRBJ2-7, with 9 bases lining up with TRBD1. With V trimmed by 5 bases and J by 4 bases, 10 bases remained unmatched. Per germline, CDR1 SGHTS and CDR2 YDEGEE. CDR3 length: 15 residues. The CDR3 DNA reads as TGTGCCAGCAGTTACCGGGACAGGGAGGGGTACGAGCAGTACTTC. It translates to CASSYRDREGYEQYF.

V and J are TRBV5-8 and TRBJ2-5, with unresolved D. V shed 1 base and J shed 4 bases, with 17 bases lying between them. Germline CDR1 SGHTS, CDR2 YDEGEE. The CDR3 has 16 residues. In DNA, the CDR3 is TGTGCCAGCAGCTTGACCACACCCCCCACGGGAGAGACCCAGTACTTC. Amino acid sequence: CASSLTTPPTGETQYF.

The chain links TRBV9 to TRBJ2-7, with a weak D call TRBD2 (5 bases). This CDR3 has 15 residues. The V gene's germline CDR1 is SGDLS and CDR2 YYNGEE. The V end lost 0 bases, the J end lost 6 bases, and 16 bases lay between the germline ends. The CDR3 loop reads CASSVGGSPNLEQYF. In DNA form, the CDR3 reads TGTGCCAGCAGCGTAGGTGGGAGCCCAAATCTCGAGCAGTACTTC.

The chain employs TRBV5-4 and TRBJ1-2; D possibly corresponds to TRBD1 (6 bases). V lost 2 bases and J lost 6, with 11 bases in between. Looked up from germline, CDR1 is SGHNT and CDR2 is YYREEE (reference sequence). The CDR3 extends over 13 amino acids. CDR3 sequence: CASSFRGAHGYTF. CDR3 sequence (DNA): TGTGCCAGCAGCTTTCGGGGGGCCCATGGCTACACCTTC. The full variable domain, rest sourced from reference TRBV5-4 and TRBJ1-2, is ETGVTQSPTHLIKTRGQQVTLRCSSQSGHNTVSWYQQALGQGPQFIFQYYREEENGRGNFPPRFSGLQFPNYSSELNVNALELDDSALYLCASSFRGAHGYTFGSGTRLTVV.

This clone was recorded once. The J gene is TRBJ1-6, the V gene TRBV6-5; D gene unclear. The CDR3 consists of 13 residues. Trimming removed 5 bases from V and 7 bases from J, with 9 bases in between. Germline CDR1 and CDR2: MNHEY and SVGAGI. CDR3 sequence (DNA): TGTGCCAGCAGTCCCTACGAGAATTCACCCCTCCACTTT. Translated: CASSPYENSPLHF.

This clone was detected only once. The chain couples TRBV11-2 to TRBJ2-1; no clear D gene. Germline assignment: CDR1 SGHAT and CDR2 FQNNGV. The CDR3 runs 14 residues. The V gene lost 7 bases and the J gene lost 10 bases, with 20 bases spanning the gap. CDR3 residues: CASTIKSLQWEQFF. In nucleotides, the CDR3 is TGTGCCAGCACTATTAAAAGCTTACAATGGGAGCAGTTCTTC. The entire variable domain, with the rest obtained from reference TRBV11-2 and TRBJ2-1, is as follows: EAGVAQSPRYKIIEKRQSVAFWCNPISGHATLYWYQQILGQGPKLLIQFQNNGVVDDSQLPKDRFSAERLKGVDSTLKIQPAKLEDSAVYLCASTIKSLQWEQFFGPGTRLTVL.

The chain couples TRBV27 to TRBJ2-3; TRBD2 agrees at 10 bases. Germline CDR1 and CDR2: MNHEY and SMNVEV (reference sequence). The CDR3 loop spans 15 amino acids. V dropped 5 bases and J dropped 4; count of bases not matched to a gene: 6. CDR3 amino acids: CASSELAGGADTQYF. The CDR3 nucleotides are TGTGCCAGCAGTGAATTAGCGGGAGGTGCAGATACGCAGTATTTT.